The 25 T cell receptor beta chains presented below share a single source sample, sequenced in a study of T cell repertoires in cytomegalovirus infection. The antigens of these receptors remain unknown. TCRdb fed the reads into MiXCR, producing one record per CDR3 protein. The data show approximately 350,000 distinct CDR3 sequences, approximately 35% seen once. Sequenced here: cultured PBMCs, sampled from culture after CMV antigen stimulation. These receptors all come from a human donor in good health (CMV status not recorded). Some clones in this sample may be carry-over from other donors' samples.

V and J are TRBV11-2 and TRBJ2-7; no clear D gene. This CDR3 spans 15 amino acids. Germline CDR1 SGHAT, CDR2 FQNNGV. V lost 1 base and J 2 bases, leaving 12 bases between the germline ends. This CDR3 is CASSLGYGGTYEQYF. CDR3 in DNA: TGTGCCAGCAGCTTAGGTTACGGCGGAACCTACGAGCAGTACTTC.

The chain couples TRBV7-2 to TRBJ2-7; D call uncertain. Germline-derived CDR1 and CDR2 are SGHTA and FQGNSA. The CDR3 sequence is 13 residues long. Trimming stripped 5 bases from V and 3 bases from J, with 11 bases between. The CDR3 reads CASSRDWIYEQYF. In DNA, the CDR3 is TGTGCCAGCAGCCGAGACTGGATCTACGAGCAGTACTTC.

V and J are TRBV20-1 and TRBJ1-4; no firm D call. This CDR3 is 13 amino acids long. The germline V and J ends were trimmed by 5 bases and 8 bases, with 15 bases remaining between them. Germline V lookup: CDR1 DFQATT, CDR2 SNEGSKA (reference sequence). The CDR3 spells CSARDPLGEKLFF. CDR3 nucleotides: TGCAGTGCTCGGGATCCCTTGGGGGAAAAACTGTTTTTT.

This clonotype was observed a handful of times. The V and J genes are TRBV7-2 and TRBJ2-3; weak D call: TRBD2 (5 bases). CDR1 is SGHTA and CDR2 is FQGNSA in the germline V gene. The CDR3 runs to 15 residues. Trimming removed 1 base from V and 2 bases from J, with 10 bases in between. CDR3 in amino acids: CASSLGYRDTDTQYF. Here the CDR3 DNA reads TGTGCCAGCAGCTTAGGTTATCGGGACACAGATACGCAGTATTTT.

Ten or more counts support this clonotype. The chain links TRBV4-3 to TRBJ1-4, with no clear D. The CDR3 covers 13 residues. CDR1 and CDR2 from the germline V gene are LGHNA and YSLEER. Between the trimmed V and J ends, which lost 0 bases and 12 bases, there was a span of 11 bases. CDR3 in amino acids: CASSQDLPHELFF. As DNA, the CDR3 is TGCGCCAGCAGCCAAGATCTACCTCATGAACTGTTTTTT.

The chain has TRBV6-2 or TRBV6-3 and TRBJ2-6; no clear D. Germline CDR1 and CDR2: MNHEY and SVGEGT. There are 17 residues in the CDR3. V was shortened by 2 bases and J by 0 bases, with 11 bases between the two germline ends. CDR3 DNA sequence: TGTGCCAGCAGTTACCATCCCGTTCGCTCTGGGGCCAACGTCCTGACTTTC. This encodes CASSYHPVRSGANVLTF.

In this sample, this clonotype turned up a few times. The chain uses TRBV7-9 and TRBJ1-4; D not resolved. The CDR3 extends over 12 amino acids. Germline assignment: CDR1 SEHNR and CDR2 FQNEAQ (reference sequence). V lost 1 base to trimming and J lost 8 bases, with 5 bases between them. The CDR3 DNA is TGTGCCAGCAGCTTAGGACCCGAAAAACTGTTTTTT. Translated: CASSLGPEKLFF.

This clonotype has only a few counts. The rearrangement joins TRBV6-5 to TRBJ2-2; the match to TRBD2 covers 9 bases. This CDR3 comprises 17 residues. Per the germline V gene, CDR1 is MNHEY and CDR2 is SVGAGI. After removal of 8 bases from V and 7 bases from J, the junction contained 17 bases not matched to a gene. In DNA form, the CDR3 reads TGTGCCAGCTCCCTTACTCCGAGCGCGGGAGGGTTCGGGGAGCTGTTTTTT. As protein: CASSLTPSAGGFGELFF.

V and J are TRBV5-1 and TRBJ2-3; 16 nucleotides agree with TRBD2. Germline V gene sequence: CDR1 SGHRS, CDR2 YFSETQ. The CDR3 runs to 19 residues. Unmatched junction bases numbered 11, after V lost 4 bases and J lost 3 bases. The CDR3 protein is CASSAPPGLAGGGTDTQYF. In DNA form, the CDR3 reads TGCGCCAGCAGCGCACCTCCGGGACTAGCGGGAGGGGGGACAGATACGCAGTATTTT.

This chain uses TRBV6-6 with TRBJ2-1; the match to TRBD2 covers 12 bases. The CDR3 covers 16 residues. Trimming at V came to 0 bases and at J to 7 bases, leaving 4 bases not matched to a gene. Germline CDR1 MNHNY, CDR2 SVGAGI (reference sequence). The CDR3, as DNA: TGTGCCAGCAGTTACTCAGCTAGCGGGAGGGAGAATGAGCAGTTCTTC. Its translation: CASSYSASGRENEQFF.

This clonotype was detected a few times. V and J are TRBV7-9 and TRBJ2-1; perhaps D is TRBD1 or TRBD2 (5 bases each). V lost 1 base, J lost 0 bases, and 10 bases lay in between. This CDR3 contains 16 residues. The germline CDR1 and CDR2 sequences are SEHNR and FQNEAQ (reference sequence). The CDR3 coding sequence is TGTGCCAGCAGCTTAGAGGCTGGGGGCTCCTACAATGAGCAGTTCTTC. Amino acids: CASSLEAGGSYNEQFF.

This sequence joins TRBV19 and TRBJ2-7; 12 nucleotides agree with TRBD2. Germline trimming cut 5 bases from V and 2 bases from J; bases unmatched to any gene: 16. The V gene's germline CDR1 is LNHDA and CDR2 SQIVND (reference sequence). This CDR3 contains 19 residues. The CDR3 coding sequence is TGTGCCAGTAGTGTCGATTGGACTAGCGGGATAGGCGGCCCCTACGAGCAGTACTTC. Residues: CASSVDWTSGIGGPYEQYF.

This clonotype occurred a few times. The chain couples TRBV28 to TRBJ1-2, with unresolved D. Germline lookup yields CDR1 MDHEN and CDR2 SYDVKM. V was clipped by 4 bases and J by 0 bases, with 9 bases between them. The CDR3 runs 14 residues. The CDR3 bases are TGTGCCAGCAGTTGGGTCAACCCTAACTATGGCTACACCTTC. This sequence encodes CASSWVNPNYGYTF.

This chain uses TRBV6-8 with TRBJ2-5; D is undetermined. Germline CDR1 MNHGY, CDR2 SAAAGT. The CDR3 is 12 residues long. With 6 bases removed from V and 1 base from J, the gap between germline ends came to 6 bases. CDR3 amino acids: CASSNSQETQYF. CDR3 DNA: TGTGCCAGCAGCAACAGCCAAGAGACCCAGTACTTC.

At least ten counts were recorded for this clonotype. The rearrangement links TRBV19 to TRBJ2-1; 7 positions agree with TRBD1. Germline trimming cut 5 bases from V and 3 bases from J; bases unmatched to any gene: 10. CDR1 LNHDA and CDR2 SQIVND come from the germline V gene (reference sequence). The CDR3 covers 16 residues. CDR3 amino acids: CASSPPRQGLYNEQFF. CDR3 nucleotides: TGTGCCAGTAGTCCCCCCCGACAGGGTCTCTACAATGAGCAGTTCTTC.

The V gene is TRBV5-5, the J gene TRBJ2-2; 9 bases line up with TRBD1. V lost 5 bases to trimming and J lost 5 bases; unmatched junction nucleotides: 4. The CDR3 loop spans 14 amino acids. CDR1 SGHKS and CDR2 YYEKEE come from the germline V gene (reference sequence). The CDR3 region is CASRPGQGTGELFF. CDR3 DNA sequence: TGTGCCAGCAGGCCGGGACAGGGTACCGGGGAGCTGTTTTTT.

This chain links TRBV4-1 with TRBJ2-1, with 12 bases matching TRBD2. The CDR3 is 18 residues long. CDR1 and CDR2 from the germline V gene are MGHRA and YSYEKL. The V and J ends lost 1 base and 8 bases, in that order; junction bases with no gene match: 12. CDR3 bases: TGCGCCAGCAGCCAAGGAGCCTGGACTAGCGGGATTTATGATGAGCAGTTCTTC. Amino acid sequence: CASSQGAWTSGIYDEQFF.

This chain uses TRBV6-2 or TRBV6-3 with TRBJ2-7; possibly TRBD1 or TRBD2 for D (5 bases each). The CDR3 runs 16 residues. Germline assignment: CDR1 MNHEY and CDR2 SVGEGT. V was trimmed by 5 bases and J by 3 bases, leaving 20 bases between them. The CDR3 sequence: CASSEHPGPGLYEQYV. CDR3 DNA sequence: TGTGCCAGCAGTGAACATCCGGGACCGGGGCTCTACGAGCAGTACGTC.

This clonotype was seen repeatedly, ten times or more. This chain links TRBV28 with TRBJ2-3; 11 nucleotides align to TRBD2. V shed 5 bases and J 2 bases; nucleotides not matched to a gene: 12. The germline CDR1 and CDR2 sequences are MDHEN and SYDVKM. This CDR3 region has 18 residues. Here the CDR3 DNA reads TGTGCCAGCAGTCAACTTCGACTAGCGGGATCATTCACAGATACGCAGTATTTT. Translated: CASSQLRLAGSFTDTQYF.

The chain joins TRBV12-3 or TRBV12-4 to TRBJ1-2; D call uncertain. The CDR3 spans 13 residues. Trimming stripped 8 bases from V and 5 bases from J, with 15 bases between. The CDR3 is CASSETASYGYTF. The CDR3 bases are TGTGCCAGCTCGGAGACCGCTTCGTATGGCTACACCTTC.

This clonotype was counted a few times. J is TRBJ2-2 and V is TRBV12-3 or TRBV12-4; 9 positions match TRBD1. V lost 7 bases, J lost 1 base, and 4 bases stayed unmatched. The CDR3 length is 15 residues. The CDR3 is CASTAGQGNTGELFF. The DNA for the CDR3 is TGTGCCAGCACCGCGGGACAGGGGAACACCGGGGAGCTGTTTTTT.

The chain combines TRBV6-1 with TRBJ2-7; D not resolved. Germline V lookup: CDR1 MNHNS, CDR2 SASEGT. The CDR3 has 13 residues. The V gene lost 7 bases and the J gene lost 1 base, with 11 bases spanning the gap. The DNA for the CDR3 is TGTGCCAGCACCCCGGGTCCGTCCTACGAGCAGTACTTC. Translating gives CASTPGPSYEQYF.

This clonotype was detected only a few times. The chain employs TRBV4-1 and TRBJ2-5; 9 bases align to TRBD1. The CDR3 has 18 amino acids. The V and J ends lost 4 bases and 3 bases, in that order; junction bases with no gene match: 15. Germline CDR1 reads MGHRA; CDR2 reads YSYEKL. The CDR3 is CASSPFFSWDRVKETQYF. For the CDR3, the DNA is TGCGCCAGCAGCCCCTTTTTCTCATGGGACAGGGTGAAAGAGACCCAGTACTTC.

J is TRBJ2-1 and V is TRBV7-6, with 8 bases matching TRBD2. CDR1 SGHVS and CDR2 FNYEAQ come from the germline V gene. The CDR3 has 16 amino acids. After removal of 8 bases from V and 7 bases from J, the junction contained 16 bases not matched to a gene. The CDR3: CASGSISGSLMNEQFF. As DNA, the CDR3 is TGTGCCAGCGGTTCTATCAGCGGGAGTTTGATGAATGAGCAGTTCTTC.

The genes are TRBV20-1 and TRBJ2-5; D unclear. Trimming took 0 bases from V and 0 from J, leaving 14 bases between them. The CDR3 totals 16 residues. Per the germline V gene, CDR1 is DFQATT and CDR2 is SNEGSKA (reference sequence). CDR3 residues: CSARDFRVTYQETQYF. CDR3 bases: TGCAGTGCTAGAGATTTTAGGGTGACGTACCAAGAGACCCAGTACTTC.